Below, 29 T cell receptor beta chains from the same sample are listed, as sequenced in a study of identical twins. TCRdb re-analysed the 5' RACE reads in MiXCR, keeping a single row per CDR3 protein. The table shows about 920,000 distinct CDR3 sequences, with 9% to 15% occurring only once. This sample was shared with a second study, whose subject was yellow fever vaccine responses in identical twins.

The sequenced sample consisted of PBMCs. The receptors derive from a woman younger than 35 in good health.

This clonotype was observed many times. The chain is built from TRBV29-1 and TRBJ2-2; D is perhaps TRBD1 or TRBD2 (5 bases each). This CDR3 contains 12 residues. Trimming removed 6 bases from V and 5 bases from J, with 10 bases in between. The germline V gene has CDR1 SQVTM and CDR2 ANQGSEA. CDR3 nucleotide sequence: TGCAGCGTCGCGAGGGGTACCGGGGAGCTGTTTTTT. It codes for CSVARGTGELFF.

This clonotype was seen more than once but under ten times. V gene TRBV7-9 combines with J gene TRBJ2-2; 7 bases are a match to TRBD1. CDR3 size: 15 residues. Trimming at V came to 1 base and at J to 6 bases, leaving 5 bases not matched to a gene. Germline V lookup: CDR1 SEHNR, CDR2 FQNEAQ (reference sequence). Written as DNA, the CDR3 is TGTGCCAGCAGCTTAGGACCCCAGGGGGCCGGGGAGCTGTTTTTT. This gives the protein CASSLGPQGAGELFF.

This clonotype was seen repeatedly, ten times or more. The chain is built from TRBV7-7 and TRBJ2-2, with D possibly being TRBD2 (6 bases). The CDR3 spans 15 residues. Germline CDR1 and CDR2: SSHAT and FNYEAQ (reference sequence). The ends were cut back, 5 bases at V and 5 bases at J, with 15 bases in the middle. CDR3 coding DNA: TGTGCCAGCAGCGTCGCCGGGGCGGGGACCGGGGAGCTGTTTTTT. It codes for CASSVAGAGTGELFF.

V and J are TRBV4-1 and TRBJ2-2; 7 nucleotides line up with TRBD2. Germline CDR1 is MGHRA and CDR2 is YSYEKL. V shed 1 base and J 4 bases; nucleotides not matched to a gene: 9. This CDR3 is built from 17 residues. CDR3 nucleotide sequence: TGCGCCAGCAGCCAAGCCCTAGCGGTGGGGTCCACCGGGGAGCTGTTTTTT. Protein product: CASSQALAVGSTGELFF.

The chain uses TRBV4-1 and TRBJ2-7; 10 positions agree with TRBD2. Trimming removed 0 bases from V and 13 bases from J; junction bases left unmatched: 12. Germline CDR1 MGHRA, CDR2 YSYEKL. This CDR3 is built from 15 residues. CDR3: CASSQEGGLAGALYV. The CDR3 coding sequence is TGCGCCAGCAGCCAAGAAGGGGGCCTAGCGGGGGCCCTCTACGTC.

Only a few counts were recorded for this clonotype. The chain couples TRBV4-1 to TRBJ2-5; no clear D gene. The CDR3 is 14 amino acids. V was pared by 4 bases and J by 1 base, with 10 bases between. From germline, CDR1 is MGHRA and CDR2 YSYEKL. The CDR3 DNA is TGCGCCAGCAGCCCCTACAGCTCCCAAGAGACCCAGTACTTC. Its protein is CASSPYSSQETQYF.

This clonotype was recorded only once. The chain couples TRBV18 to TRBJ2-5, with TRBD2 as a possible D gene (6 bases). The CDR3 is 15 amino acids. Germline values: CDR1 KGHSH, CDR2 LQKENI. V was trimmed by 3 bases and J by 2 bases, leaving 13 bases between them. The CDR3 region is CASSPGSSGQETQYF. DNA for the CDR3: TGTGCCAGCTCACCTGGGAGTAGCGGACAAGAGACCCAGTACTTC.

The rearrangement uses TRBV9 and TRBJ2-7; tentative D call: TRBD1 (5 bases). The germline gives CDR1 SGDLS, CDR2 YYNGEE. The CDR3 totals 14 residues. Deletions cut 0 bases from V and 3 bases from J, with 10 bases between. The CDR3: CASSVDLGVYEQYF. The CDR3 DNA follows: TGTGCCAGCAGCGTAGACCTAGGGGTCTACGAGCAGTACTTC.

A few counts support this clonotype. The gene calls are TRBV12-3 or TRBV12-4 and TRBJ2-1, with 9 bases fitting TRBD1. This CDR3 has 15 residues. V lost 7 bases, J lost 8 bases, and 12 bases stayed unmatched. CDR3 amino acids: CASTPGTGKIYEQFF. The CDR3 bases are TGTGCCAGCACCCCCGGGACAGGGAAGATTTATGAGCAGTTCTTC.

The CDR3 DNA reads as TGTGCCAGCAGCCAAGTTGATAGGGGCAAAAACATTCAGTACTTC. As protein: CASSQVDRGKNIQYF. The V gene is TRBV3-1, the J gene TRBJ2-4; TRBD1 is a possible D gene (5 bases). This CDR3 region has 15 residues. Trimming shortened V by 1 base and J by 3 bases, and 10 bases separated the two germline ends. Germline V gene data show CDR1 as LGHDT and CDR2 as YNNKEL (reference sequence).

The rearrangement links TRBV7-7 to TRBJ2-3, with D possibly called TRBD1 or TRBD2 (6 bases each). CDR1 is SSHAT and CDR2 is FNYEAQ in the germline V gene (reference sequence). The CDR3 loop spans 15 amino acids. Trimming took off 5 bases at V and 3 bases at J, with 15 bases between the two ends. CDR3 in DNA: TGTGCCAGCAGCGTTACGGGGGCCGGGACAGATACGCAGTATTTT. This sequence encodes CASSVTGAGTDTQYF. Combining the CDR3 with reference TRBV7-7 and TRBJ2-3 gives the whole variable domain GAGVSQSPRYKVTKRGQDVTLRCDPISSHATLYWYQQALGQGPEFLTYFNYEAQPDKSGLPSDRFSAERPEGSISTLTIQRTEQRDSAMYRCASSVTGAGTDTQYFGPGTRLTVL.

This clonotype was seen a few times. The rearrangement uses TRBV10-3 and TRBJ2-3; a possible D gene is TRBD2 (5 bases). Looked up from germline, CDR1 is ENHRY and CDR2 is SYGVKD. This CDR3 comprises 15 residues. V lost 6 bases to trimming and J lost 0 bases, with 13 bases between them. The chain's CDR3 is CAISSSSTSTDTQYF. DNA of the CDR3: TGTGCCATCAGCTCCTCTAGCACTAGCACAGATACGCAGTATTTT.

The CDR3 bases are TGTGCCAGCAGTTTATCGCTTCGAGGTGAGCAGTTCTTC. Its protein product is CASSLSLRGEQFF. The rearrangement uses TRBV27 and TRBJ2-1, with no clear D. V was trimmed by 0 bases and J by 9 bases, leaving 9 bases between them. Germline V gene lookup returns CDR1 MNHEY and CDR2 SMNVEV (reference sequence). CDR3 length equals 13 residues.

The chain has TRBV6-6 and TRBJ1-1, with a possible D match to TRBD1 (5 bases). CDR3 size: 12 residues. Germline values: CDR1 MNHNY, CDR2 SVGAGI (reference sequence). Trimming removed 2 bases at V and 10 bases at J, with 11 bases between. The CDR3 is CASSYVGTGAFF. The CDR3, as DNA: TGTGCCAGCAGTTACGTTGGGACGGGAGCTTTCTTT.

This chain joins TRBV5-1 and TRBJ2-7, with 10 bases that match TRBD2. The V segment lost 4 bases and the J segment 4 bases; nucleotides outside the gene matches: 8. Germline V gene data show CDR1 as SGHRS and CDR2 as YFSETQ. There are 15 residues in the CDR3. The DNA of the CDR3 is TGCGCCAGCAGCCCCCCGGGACTAGCGCTTTACGAGCAGTACTTC. It codes for CASSPPGLALYEQYF.

This clonotype was seen repeatedly, ten times or more. The chain uses TRBV5-1 and TRBJ2-2; TRBD1 matches at 8 bases. CDR3 size: 16 residues. Trimming at V came to 5 bases and at J to 4 bases, leaving 10 bases not matched to a gene. CDR1 and CDR2 from the germline V gene are SGHRS and YFSETQ. The DNA for the CDR3 is TGCGCCAGCAGTCTTACTGGACAGGGTGGCACCGGGGAGCTGTTTTTT. Amino acids: CASSLTGQGGTGELFF. Variable domain in full (rest from reference TRBV5-1 and TRBJ2-2): KAGVTQTPRYLIKTRGQQVTLSCSPISGHRSVSWYQQTPGQGLQFLFEYFSETQRNKGNFPGRFSGRQFSNSRSEMNVSTLELGDSALYLCASSLTGQGGTGELFFGEGSRLTVL.

This clonotype was detected a few times. The rearrangement joins TRBV5-1 to TRBJ2-7, with 7 bases aligning to TRBD1. The CDR3 has 14 amino acids. V was pared by 0 bases and J by 6 bases, with 6 bases of the junction left unmatched. Per the germline V gene, CDR1 is SGHRS and CDR2 is YFSETQ. The CDR3 protein is CASSLGTGLSEQYF. As DNA, the CDR3 is TGCGCCAGCAGCTTGGGGACAGGACTCTCCGAGCAGTACTTC.

This clonotype has a count of ten or more. CDR3 nucleotides: TGTGCCAGCAGTTTCGGACAGGCCATCTCCTACGAGCAGTACTTC. Its protein is CASSFGQAISYEQYF. The chain combines TRBV12-3 or TRBV12-4 with TRBJ2-7, with TRBD1 matching over 7 bases. This CDR3 contains 15 residues. J gave up 0 bases and V 3 bases, and 5 bases lay outside the gene matches.

This clonotype was recorded a few times. J is TRBJ1-2 and V is TRBV20-1; 9 bases align to TRBD1. V was pared by 6 bases and J by 7 bases, with 6 bases of the junction left unmatched. The CDR3 has 12 amino acids. Germline CDR1 and CDR2: DFQATT and SNEGSKA (reference sequence). The CDR3 sequence is CSAPGTGLGYTF. CDR3 sequence (DNA): TGCAGTGCCCCCGGGACAGGGCTTGGCTACACCTTC.

CDR3 nucleotide sequence: TGTGCCAGCAGTTTTCAGGTTATAGGCTATGGCTACACCTTC. This sequence encodes CASSFQVIGYGYTF. The chain recombines TRBV12-3 or TRBV12-4 with TRBJ1-2; no clear D gene. CDR3 length: 14 amino acids. V dropped 3 bases and J dropped 4 bases, with 12 bases sitting between them.

The chain combines TRBV3-1 with TRBJ2-7; TRBD2 might be the D (6 bases). V gave up 4 bases and J gave up 0 bases, with 10 bases separating them. There are 14 residues in the CDR3. The V gene's germline CDR1 is LGHDT and CDR2 YNNKEL (reference sequence). The CDR3 here is CASSPQRVSYEQYF. The CDR3, as DNA: TGTGCCAGCAGCCCACAGCGGGTCTCCTACGAGCAGTACTTC.

This clonotype was detected a few times. The chain combines TRBV27 with TRBJ1-5; D gene ambiguous. The germline V gene has CDR1 MNHEY and CDR2 SMNVEV (reference sequence). Trimming pared 0 bases from V and 2 bases from J, leaving 8 bases between. The CDR3 is 15 amino acids. CDR3 protein: CASSLSLVGNQPQHF. The DNA for the CDR3 is TGTGCCAGCAGTTTATCCCTCGTGGGCAATCAGCCCCAGCATTTT.

The chain uses TRBV5-1 and TRBJ2-2, with a tentative D call TRBD1 (6 bases). Trimming took 4 bases from V and 1 from J, leaving 11 bases between them. From germline, CDR1 is SGHRS and CDR2 YFSETQ. The CDR3 is 15 residues long. The DNA for the CDR3 is TGCGCCAGCAGCGGCAGGGGTTGGAACACCGGGGAGCTGTTTTTT. This gives the protein CASSGRGWNTGELFF.

V is TRBV6-2 or TRBV6-3 and J is TRBJ1-5; D is unresolved. The V and J ends lost 5 bases and 2 bases respectively, with 7 bases between them. The CDR3 has 13 residues. Germline CDR1 reads MNHEY; CDR2 reads SVGEGT. The CDR3 nucleotides are TGTGCCAGCAGTAGGGCCCGCAATCAGCCCCAGCATTTT. It translates to CASSRARNQPQHF.

This clonotype was found many times. V gene TRBV20-1 combines with J gene TRBJ2-6, with unresolved D. V gave up 6 bases and J gave up 1 base, with 13 bases separating them. Germline V lookup: CDR1 DFQATT, CDR2 SNEGSKA (reference sequence). The CDR3 totals 15 residues. The CDR3, as DNA: TGCAGTGCCCCGACCACAATGTCTGGGGCCAACGTCCTGACTTTC. As protein: CSAPTTMSGANVLTF.

The CDR3 DNA sequence: TGTGCCAGCAGTTTAATGGGAGTAAGAAACGAGCAGTACTTC. It specifies CASSLMGVRNEQYF. This chain links TRBV28 with TRBJ2-7, with D tentatively TRBD2 (5 bases). Trimming stripped 2 bases from V and 5 bases from J, with 13 bases between. Looked up from germline, CDR1 is MDHEN and CDR2 is SYDVKM. This CDR3 comprises 14 residues. The variable domain in full, with the rest retrieved from reference TRBV28 and TRBJ2-7, is DVKVTQSSRYLVKRTGEKVFLECVQDMDHENMFWYRQDPGLGLRLIYFSYDVKMKEKGDIPEGYSVSREKKERFSLILESASTNQTSMYLCASSLMGVRNEQYFGPGTRLTVT.

This clonotype was observed a handful of times. V usage is TRBV4-1 and J usage is TRBJ2-2; D tentatively fits TRBD1 or TRBD2 (6 bases each). The germline V and J ends were trimmed by 1 base and 0 bases, with 12 bases remaining between them. The CDR3 extends over 17 amino acids. CDR1 is MGHRA and CDR2 is YSYEKL in the germline V gene. In nucleotides, the CDR3 is TGCGCCAGCAGCCAAGGGGAGGACAGACCGAACACCGGGGAGCTGTTTTTT. It specifies CASSQGEDRPNTGELFF.

This chain links TRBV15 with TRBJ2-7; 8 bases map to TRBD2. CDR1 and CDR2 (germline): LNHNV, YYDKDF (reference sequence). The CDR3 is made up of 16 amino acids. The J segment lost 2 bases and the V segment lost 1 base, leaving 7 bases of the junction unmatched. The CDR3 spells CATSRAAGGTTYEQYV. DNA for the CDR3: TGTGCCACCAGCAGAGCGGCGGGAGGTACCACCTACGAGCAGTACGTC.

The sample holds a few counts of this clonotype. The V call is TRBV2, the J call TRBJ2-7; the D gene is possibly TRBD1 (6 bases). The CDR3 has 15 residues. Between the trimmed V and J ends, which lost 7 bases and 6 bases, there was a span of 22 bases. Germline V gene data show CDR1 as SNHLY and CDR2 as FYNNEI. CDR3 coding DNA: TGTGCCAGCACCCTAGGACCAGGGGTCCTTGGCGAGCAGTACTTC. This translates into CASTLGPGVLGEQYF.